The 21 T cell receptor beta chains given below trace back to one sample, sequenced in a study of early T cells in non-severe SARS-CoV-2 infection (dated by TCRdb to 2020 to 2023). The library was produced with 5' RACE. The data were produced on a NextSeq 500. The public reads were reprocessed in TCRdb via fastp at Q25 and MiXCR, keeping in-frame beta chains. Records with the same CDR3 protein are collapsed into one entry carrying the most frequent genes and DNA. The table for this sample lists 50,000 to 60,000 distinct CDR3 sequences; 5% to 7.5% of them were counted only once. 5.5% to 7.5% of the sample lies in the top ten. The input for sequencing was whole blood, taken at baseline. These receptors originate from an adult who was a healthcare worker with PCR-confirmed SARS-CoV-2 infection or an uninfected control (not recorded which).

CDR3 in amino acids: CSAEDRASTYEQYF. For the CDR3, the DNA is TGCAGTGCGGAAGACAGGGCCTCTACCTACGAGCAGTACTTC. This chain links TRBV20-1 with TRBJ2-7; TRBD1 aligns across 7 bases. The CDR3 contains 14 residues. V was pared by 6 bases and J by 2 bases, with 10 bases of the junction left unmatched. Germline lookup yields CDR1 DFQATT and CDR2 SNEGSKA (reference sequence).

This clonotype was seen more than once but under ten times. The chain carries TRBV7-2 and TRBJ2-7; D is possibly TRBD2 (5 bases). Germline V gives CDR1 SGHTA, CDR2 FQGNSA. This CDR3 has 13 residues. Trimming removed 1 base from V and 7 bases from J, with 11 bases in between. This CDR3 is CASSLVEAGEQYF. In nucleotides, the CDR3 is TGTGCCAGCAGCTTAGTCGAGGCGGGTGAGCAGTACTTC.

This clonotype was observed many times. V usage is TRBV7-2 and J usage is TRBJ1-2; D not certain. The CDR3 consists of 13 residues. V dropped 5 bases and J dropped 1 base, with 8 bases sitting between them. Germline V gene sequence: CDR1 SGHTA, CDR2 FQGNSA. CDR3 sequence: CASSANFNYGYTF. The CDR3 DNA sequence: TGTGCCAGCAGCGCAAATTTTAACTATGGCTACACCTTC. Full variable domain (rest looked up from reference TRBV7-2 and TRBJ1-2): GAGVSQSPSNKVTEKGKDVELRCDPISGHTALYWYRQSLGQGLEFLIYFQGNSAPDKSGLPSDRFSAERTGGSVSTLTIQRTQQEDSAVYLCASSANFNYGYTFGSGTRLTVV.

This clonotype appeared many times. The chain recombines TRBV4-3 with TRBJ2-5; 8 bases are a match to TRBD2. Per germline, CDR1 LGHNA and CDR2 YSLEER. The CDR3 sequence is 15 residues long. Germline trimming cut 0 bases from V and 2 bases from J; bases unmatched to any gene: 2. CDR3 coding DNA: TGCGCCAGCAGCCAAGACGGGACTAGACAAGAGACCCAGTACTTC. Translated, it gives CASSQDGTRQETQYF.

The gene calls are TRBV5-1 and TRBJ2-3; 9 bases are shared with TRBD2. The V and J ends lost 0 bases and 3 bases, in that order; junction bases with no gene match: 8. The CDR3 has 17 residues. CDR1 and CDR2 (germline): SGHRS, YFSETQ. The CDR3 coding sequence is TGCGCCAGCAGCTTGGGCAGCAGCGGGGGGTCTACAGATACGCAGTATTTT. It translates to CASSLGSSGGSTDTQYF.

There are many counts of this clonotype. This chain uses TRBV20-1 with TRBJ1-4, with 8 nucleotides matching TRBD1. This CDR3 spans 14 amino acids. CDR1 is DFQATT, CDR2 SNEGSKA, per germline (reference sequence). J lost 2 bases, V lost 6 bases, and 5 bases had no gene match. CDR3 DNA: TGCAGTGCCACCAGGGGGCAGACTAATGAAAAACTGTTTTTT. It specifies CSATRGQTNEKLFF.

This clonotype was counted many times. The chain joins TRBV20-1 to TRBJ1-1; TRBD1 aligns across 8 bases. This CDR3 spans 14 amino acids. Germline CDR1 reads DFQATT; CDR2 reads SNEGSKA (reference sequence). V gave up 1 base and J gave up 8 bases; unmatched junction bases: 9. The CDR3 bases are TGCAGTGCTAGAGTTGGGACAGGTGCCCCGGAAGCTTTCTTT. Its protein product is CSARVGTGAPEAFF.

This clonotype has a count of ten or more. The rearrangement joins TRBV12-3 or TRBV12-4 to TRBJ1-1; a weak D match, TRBD1 (5 bases). This CDR3 spans 13 amino acids. The V end was cut by 2 bases, the J end by 4 bases, with 8 bases between. Written as DNA, the CDR3 is TGTGCCAGCAGTTTACCAGGGTTCACTGAAGCTTTCTTT. This codes for CASSLPGFTEAFF.

This sequence joins TRBV4-3 and TRBJ2-1, with 7 bases lining up with TRBD2. The CDR3 runs 14 residues. With 3 bases clipped from V and 4 bases from J, the junction kept 3 bases outside the gene matches. From germline, CDR1 is LGHNA and CDR2 YSLEER. This CDR3 is CASSQGGTYNEQFF. The CDR3 region has the DNA TGCGCCAGCAGCCAGGGGGGGACTTACAATGAGCAGTTCTTC.

This clonotype was seen repeatedly, ten times or more. The chain uses TRBV12-5 and TRBJ1-3; D remains unclear. Looked up from germline, CDR1 is LGHNT and CDR2 is FRNRAP. This CDR3 is built from 14 residues. The V end lost 6 bases, the J end lost 7 bases, and 16 bases lay between the germline ends. The DNA of the CDR3 is TGTGCTAGTGGGTCCCTCGGGCAGACGAACACCATATATTTT. Translation: CASGSLGQTNTIYF.

At least ten counts were recorded for this clonotype. The chain has TRBV6-5 and TRBJ2-7; possible D gene TRBD2, 6 bases. The germline V and J ends were trimmed by 3 bases and 2 bases, with 11 bases remaining between them. This CDR3 spans 14 amino acids. Per germline, CDR1 MNHEY and CDR2 SVGAGI. CDR3 protein: CASSYKEGPYEQYF. DNA of the CDR3: TGTGCCAGCAGTTATAAGGAGGGCCCCTACGAGCAGTACTTC.

The rearrangement joins TRBV18 to TRBJ1-5; possible D gene TRBD1, 5 bases. The V and J ends lost 4 bases and 9 bases respectively, with 10 bases between them. The germline V gene has CDR1 KGHSH and CDR2 LQKENI. The CDR3 is 12 residues long. The CDR3 protein is CASSLTRVPQHF. CDR3 DNA: TGTGCCAGCTCACTAACCAGGGTGCCCCAGCATTTT.

This clonotype was observed a handful of times. The chain links TRBV18 to TRBJ1-4; D is perhaps TRBD1 (5 bases). The V gene lost 2 bases and the J gene lost 8 bases, with 12 bases spanning the gap. This CDR3 spans 14 amino acids. Germline-derived CDR1 and CDR2 are KGHSH and LQKENI. CDR3 sequence: CASSPGGFLEKLFF. The DNA of the CDR3 is TGTGCCAGCTCACCAGGGGGGTTCTTGGAAAAACTGTTTTTT.

For this clonotype: This clone may be a read error of a much larger clone one base away. The chain employs TRBV5-6 and TRBJ1-5; 12 bases map to TRBD1. The CDR3 extends over 18 amino acids. V dropped 2 bases and J dropped 2; count of bases not matched to a gene: 8. From germline, CDR1 is SGHDT and CDR2 YYEEEE. The CDR3 reads CASSLLGQGADGNQPQHF. The CDR3 DNA follows: TGTGCCAGCAGCTTATTGGGACAGGGGGCTGATGGCAATCAGCCCCAGCATTTT.

This clonotype was seen repeatedly, ten times or more. The chain combines TRBV29-1 with TRBJ1-5; D not resolved. V dropped 4 bases and J dropped 9 bases, with 16 bases sitting between them. This CDR3 region has 13 residues. From germline, CDR1 is SQVTM and CDR2 ANQGSEA. In nucleotides, the CDR3 is TGCAGCGTTGTTGGGCCAGGAGAATCGCCCCAGCATTTT. It yields the protein CSVVGPGESPQHF.

This chain joins TRBV7-2 and TRBJ1-3; D not certain. V lost 1 base and J 2 bases, leaving 3 bases between the germline ends. CDR1 and CDR2 from the germline V gene are SGHTA and FQGNSA. CDR3 length: 13 amino acids. CDR3 bases: TGTGCCAGCAGCTTAGGACCTGGAAACACCATATATTTT. It yields the protein CASSLGPGNTIYF.

The V gene is TRBV3-1, the J gene TRBJ2-1; possibly TRBD2 for D (7 bases). Trimming took off 4 bases at V and 4 bases at J, with 17 bases between the two ends. This CDR3 has 16 residues. Germline V gene sequence: CDR1 LGHDT, CDR2 YNNKEL (reference sequence). CDR3 region: CASSRWGLRGYNEQFF. The CDR3 coding sequence is TGTGCCAGCAGCCGTTGGGGGCTGCGGGGGTACAATGAGCAGTTCTTC.

The rearrangement joins TRBV11-3 to TRBJ2-7; the D gene could be TRBD1 or TRBD2 (5 bases each). CDR1 is SGHNT, CDR2 YENEEA, per germline. V shed 2 bases and J shed 0 bases, with 8 bases lying between them. The CDR3 loop spans 14 amino acids. CDR3 nucleotides: TGTGCCAGCAGCTTAAACGGGGCCTCCTACGAGCAGTACTTC. It yields the protein CASSLNGASYEQYF.

The chain has TRBV19 and TRBJ2-7; 8 bases fit TRBD2. Germline values: CDR1 LNHDA, CDR2 SQIVND (reference sequence). The CDR3 is made up of 13 amino acids. V shed 5 bases and J 5 bases; nucleotides not matched to a gene: 5. CDR3 protein: CASSGARGDEQYF. Written as DNA, the CDR3 is TGTGCCAGTAGTGGAGCGCGGGGGGACGAGCAGTACTTC.

The chain links TRBV7-8 to TRBJ1-1, with D possibly TRBD1 on 5 matching bases. Trimming cost V 1 base and J 0 bases, with 12 bases left between them. The CDR3 is 16 residues long. CDR1 and CDR2 (germline): SGHVS, FQNEAQ. CDR3 amino acids: CASSLGWAGLNTEAFF. The CDR3, as DNA: TGTGCCAGCAGCTTAGGCTGGGCAGGGCTGAACACTGAAGCTTTCTTT.

This clonotype is labeled as medium-sized. V is TRBV30 and J is TRBJ2-4, with a possible D match to TRBD1 (6 bases). Trimming took 3 bases from V and 2 from J, leaving 17 bases between them. The CDR3 sequence is 16 residues long. The germline V gene has CDR1 GTSNPN and CDR2 SVGIG (reference sequence). In DNA, the CDR3 is TGTGCCTGGAGCCGTGTAAGCAGGGGTACCAAAAACATTCAGTACTTC. Its translation: CAWSRVSRGTKNIQYF.